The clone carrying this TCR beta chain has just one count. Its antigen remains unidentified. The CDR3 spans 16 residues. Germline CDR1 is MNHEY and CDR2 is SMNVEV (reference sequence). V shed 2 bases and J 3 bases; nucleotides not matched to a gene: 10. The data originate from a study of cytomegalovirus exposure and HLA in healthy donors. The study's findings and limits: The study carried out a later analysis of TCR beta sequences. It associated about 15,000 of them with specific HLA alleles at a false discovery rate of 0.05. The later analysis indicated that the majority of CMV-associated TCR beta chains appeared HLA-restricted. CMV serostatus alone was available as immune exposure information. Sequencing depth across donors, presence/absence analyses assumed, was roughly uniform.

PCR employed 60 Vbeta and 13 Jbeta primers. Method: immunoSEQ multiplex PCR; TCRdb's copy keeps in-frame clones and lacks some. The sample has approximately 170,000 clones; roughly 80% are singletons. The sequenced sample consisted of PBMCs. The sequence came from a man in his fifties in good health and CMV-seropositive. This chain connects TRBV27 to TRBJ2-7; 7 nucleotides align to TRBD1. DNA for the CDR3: TGTGCCAGCAGTTTAAGGTGGGACAGTGGAGTCTACGAGCAGTACTTC. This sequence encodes CASSLRWDSGVYEQYF.